Below, 14 T cell receptor beta chains from the same sample are listed, as sequenced in a study of spatial heterogeneity in lung cancer. Time point described: blood at routine non-recurrence follow-up after resection. TCRdb passed the 5' RACE reads through MiXCR, listing each CDR3 protein once. The sample has approximately 12,000 distinct CDR3 sequences, roughly a tenth seen once. The sample in question was PBMCs, obtained at follow-up. These receptors came from a female donor with early-stage non-small cell lung cancer.

This chain links TRBV7-3 with TRBJ2-7; D is unclear. V was cut by 3 bases and J by 6 bases, with 12 bases left in between. The length of the CDR3 is 13 residues. Germline CDR1 and CDR2: SGHTA and FQGTGA. The CDR3 nucleotides are TGTGCCAGCAGCTTTACCCCGCTTTCCGAGCAGTACTTC. It yields the protein CASSFTPLSEQYF.

This clonotype was seen many times. The rearrangement uses TRBV7-2 and TRBJ2-7, with D perhaps given as TRBD1 or TRBD2 (6 bases each). The CDR3 has 15 residues. Germline V gene data show CDR1 as SGHTA and CDR2 as FQGNSA. V lost 5 bases and J 7 bases, leaving 21 bases between the germline ends. Here the CDR3 DNA reads TGTGCCAGCAGCCCGGAGGGTCGTACCAGGGGAGAGCAGTACTTC. Residues: CASSPEGRTRGEQYF.

The CDR3, as DNA: TGCAGCGTTGGAGGGATTATTAGTGGGGAGCAGTACTTC. It yields the protein CSVGGIISGEQYF. The chain recombines TRBV29-1 with TRBJ2-7; TRBD2 might be the D (5 bases). The CDR3 extends over 13 amino acids. CDR1 and CDR2 from the germline V gene are SQVTM and ANQGSEA. The ends were cut back, 4 bases at V and 7 bases at J, with 17 bases in the middle.

This clonotype was observed many times. The J gene is TRBJ1-2, the V gene TRBV24-1, with TRBD1 as a possible D gene (5 bases). The germline gives CDR1 KGHDR, CDR2 SFDVKD. This CDR3 contains 15 residues. V dropped 2 bases and J dropped 8 bases, with 17 bases sitting between them. The CDR3 region is CATSDSPGAAGGYTF. DNA of the CDR3: TGTGCCACCAGTGATTCTCCCGGGGCAGCCGGCGGCTACACCTTC.

The chain couples TRBV12-3 or TRBV12-4 to TRBJ2-1; 8 positions match TRBD1. Trimming at V came to 6 bases and at J to 8 bases, leaving 9 bases not matched to a gene. This CDR3 is 14 amino acids long. The CDR3 bases are TGTGCCAGCAGCCTCGACAGGGGACTCGATGAGCAGTTCTTC. Its protein is CASSLDRGLDEQFF.

This clonotype was observed at least ten times. The genes are TRBV28 and TRBJ1-6; D is unresolved. Germline loops: CDR1 MDHEN, CDR2 SYDVKM. The CDR3 is 14 amino acids. The V end was cut by 6 bases, the J end by 3 bases, with 9 bases between. The CDR3 region has the DNA TGTGCCAGCAGGCCGACGAGCTATAATTCACCCCTCCACTTT. It is translated as CASRPTSYNSPLHF. Full variable domain (rest looked up from reference TRBV28 and TRBJ1-6): DVKVTQSSRYLVKRTGEKVFLECVQDMDHENMFWYRQDPGLGLRLIYFSYDVKMKEKGDIPEGYSVSREKKERFSLILESASTNQTSMYLCASRPTSYNSPLHFGNGTRLTVT.

This clonotype was found many times. The chain employs TRBV19 and TRBJ2-1; 15 bases are a match to TRBD2. Germline trimming cut 5 bases from V and 3 bases from J; bases unmatched to any gene: 2. CDR1 LNHDA and CDR2 SQIVND come from the germline V gene (reference sequence). There are 16 residues in the CDR3. The CDR3 here is CASSPGLAGGYNEQFF. The DNA of the CDR3 is TGTGCCAGTAGTCCGGGACTAGCGGGGGGCTACAATGAGCAGTTCTTC.

This clonotype was seen many times. The J gene is TRBJ2-2, the V gene TRBV10-3; D gene uncertain. V lost 6 bases, J lost 2 bases, and 7 bases lay in between. The CDR3 is 13 amino acids. In germline, CDR1 is ENHRY, CDR2 SYGVKD. CDR3 in amino acids: CAIREGNTGELFF. CDR3 sequence (DNA): TGTGCCATCAGGGAAGGAAACACCGGGGAGCTGTTTTTT.

This clonotype appeared many times. For the CDR3, the DNA is TGCAGTGCTAGTCTCAGGGGGGACACCGGGGAGCTGTTTTTT. Translated: CSASLRGDTGELFF. The chain couples TRBV20-1 to TRBJ2-2, with D perhaps matching TRBD1 (7 bases). Germline V gives CDR1 DFQATT, CDR2 SNEGSKA (reference sequence). The CDR3 loop spans 14 amino acids. The ends were cut back, 3 bases at V and 3 bases at J, with 11 bases in the middle.

This clonotype was detected many times. J is TRBJ2-2 and V is TRBV4-2; 9 bases agree with TRBD2. J gave up 4 bases and V 1 base, and 7 bases lay outside the gene matches. Per germline, CDR1 LGHNA and CDR2 YNFKEQ. The CDR3 has 17 residues. The CDR3 reads CASSQGRRGGTTGELFF. In nucleotides, the CDR3 is TGTGCCAGCAGCCAAGGGAGGCGGGGGGGCACCACCGGGGAGCTGTTTTTT.

This clonotype has a count of ten or more. V is TRBV15 and J is TRBJ2-7; the D is unclear. From germline, CDR1 is LNHNV and CDR2 YYDKDF (reference sequence). The CDR3 covers 12 residues. V lost 0 bases to trimming and J lost 2 bases, with 2 bases between them. The CDR3 coding sequence is TGTGCCACCAGCAGAGATCCCTACGAGCAGTACTTC. It yields the protein CATSRDPYEQYF.

This clonotype appeared many times. The chain has TRBV11-2 and TRBJ2-5; no firm D call. Germline V lookup: CDR1 SGHAT, CDR2 FQNNGV. There are 14 residues in the CDR3. Trimming removed 6 bases at V and 2 bases at J, with 13 bases between. Here the CDR3 DNA reads TGTGCCAGCAGGCCTATCCGAGGACAAGAGACCCAGTACTTC. Amino acids: CASRPIRGQETQYF. Looking up the rest from reference TRBV11-2 and TRBJ2-5 gives the full variable domain: EAGVAQSPRYKIIEKRQSVAFWCNPISGHATLYWYQQILGQGPKLLIQFQNNGVVDDSQLPKDRFSAERLKGVDSTLKIQPAKLEDSAVYLCASRPIRGQETQYFGPGTRLLVL.

In its sample, this clonotype was seen a few times. The rearrangement links TRBV7-8 to TRBJ2-2, with TRBD2 as a possible D gene (5 bases). The germline CDR1 and CDR2 sequences are SGHVS and FQNEAQ. The CDR3 spans 14 residues. The V end lost 4 bases, the J end lost 6 bases, and 12 bases lay between the germline ends. CDR3 sequence: CASSSGRASGELFF. The CDR3, as DNA: TGTGCCAGCAGCTCGGGGAGAGCGTCCGGGGAGCTGTTTTTT.

This clonotype was picked up a small number of times. The chain joins TRBV29-1 to TRBJ2-3; D unresolved. Germline CDR1 is SQVTM and CDR2 is ANQGSEA. V dropped 1 base and J dropped 0 bases, with 8 bases sitting between them. The CDR3 has 14 residues. CDR3 coding DNA: TGCAGCGTTGAAGGTCTAGACAGCACAGATACGCAGTATTTT. Translating gives CSVEGLDSTDTQYF.